This is a list of T cell receptor beta chains from one sample in a study of memory CD4+ T cells and cytomegalovirus serostatus. The method was immunoSEQ multiplex PCR; TCRdb's version includes in-frame clones alone and lacks a portion of them. The repertoire holds 50,000 or so clones, with about 70% as singletons. The sample consisted of memory CD4+ T cells from blood. The receptors shown here come from an adult in good health and CMV-seropositive. The CDR3 runs from the conserved cysteine through the conserved F or W. D genes are given only for firm matches. Clone size is stated in some rows and not others, as once, few, many or a class when expanded.

clone size: NA
D gene: NA
J gene: TRBJ2-3
V gene: TRBV7-9
CDR3 protein: CASSLDRGTDTQYF
CDR3 DNA: TGTGCCAGCAGCTTAGACCGGGGCACAGATACGCAGTATTTT

clone size: few
D gene: TRBD1
J gene: TRBJ1-5
V gene: TRBV6-1
CDR3 protein: CASTQGGRSNQPQHF
CDR3 DNA: TGTGCCAGCACCCAGGGGGGTAGAAGCAATCAGCCCCAGCATTTT

clone size: few
D gene: TRBD1
J gene: TRBJ2-6
V gene: TRBV7-9
CDR3 protein: CASSFLPGQRFPGANVLTF
CDR3 DNA: TGTGCCAGCAGCTTTCTCCCGGGACAGCGTTTTCCTGGGGCCAACGTCCTGACTTTC

clone size: NA
D gene: TRBD1
J gene: TRBJ2-7
V gene: TRBV20-1
CDR3 protein: CSARVGHRGYF
CDR3 DNA: TGCAGTGCTAGAGTAGGGCACAGGGGGTACTTC

clone size: NA
D gene: TRBD2
J gene: TRBJ2-3
V gene: TRBV27
CDR3 protein: CASSFLAGGGTQYF
CDR3 DNA: TGTGCCAGCAGTTTTCTAGCGGGGGGGGGTACGCAGTATTTT

clone size: NA
D gene: NA
J gene: TRBJ2-2
V gene: TRBV7-9
CDR3 protein: CASSLSRGTTGELFF
CDR3 DNA: TGTGCCAGCAGCTTAAGCAGGGGAACCACCGGGGAGCTGTTTTTT

clone size: NA
D gene: NA
J gene: TRBJ1-6
V gene: TRBV6-6
CDR3 protein: CASSYSLGALHF
CDR3 DNA: TGTGCCAGCAGTTATTCTCTTGGGGCCCTCCACTTT

clone size: NA
D gene: TRBD1
J gene: TRBJ1-4
V gene: TRBV9
CDR3 protein: CASSFRDRGGNEKLFF
CDR3 DNA: TGTGCCAGCAGCTTCCGGGACAGGGGAGGAAATGAAAAACTGTTTTTT

clone size: NA
D gene: NA
J gene: TRBJ1-1
V gene: TRBV5-1
CDR3 protein: CASSFQALNTEAFF
CDR3 DNA: TGCGCCAGCAGCTTCCAGGCGCTGAACACTGAAGCTTTCTTT

clone size: NA
D gene: NA
J gene: TRBJ2-7
V gene: TRBV29-1
CDR3 protein: CSGGTAYEQYF
CDR3 DNA: TGCAGCGGCGGGACGGCTTACGAGCAGTACTTC

clone size: NA
D gene: NA
J gene: TRBJ1-6
V gene: TRBV6-6
CDR3 protein: CATESGNSPLHF
CDR3 DNA: TGTGCCACTGAGTCGGGTAATTCACCCCTCCACTTT

clone size: once
D gene: TRBD2
J gene: TRBJ2-1
V gene: TRBV18
CDR3 protein: CASSPERTTSGGQFF
CDR3 DNA: TGTGCCAGCTCACCCGAACGGACGACTAGCGGGGGACAGTTCTTC

clone size: NA
D gene: TRBD1
J gene: TRBJ1-6
V gene: TRBV5-4
CDR3 protein: CASSSADRVSPLHF
CDR3 DNA: TGTGCCAGCAGCTCCGCAGACAGGGTGTCACCCCTCCACTTT

clone size: NA
D gene: NA
J gene: TRBJ2-1
V gene: TRBV6-6
CDR3 protein: CASSYSRGAEFF
CDR3 DNA: TGTGCCAGCAGTTACTCTCGGGGGGCGGAGTTCTTC

clone size: NA
D gene: NA
J gene: TRBJ1-2
V gene: TRBV2
CDR3 protein: CASRVGRALGYTF
CDR3 DNA: TGTGCCAGCAGGGTGGGCAGGGCACTCGGCTACACCTTC

clone size: NA
D gene: TRBD1
J gene: TRBJ2-1
V gene: TRBV9
CDR3 protein: CASSVFGDRSYNEQFF
CDR3 DNA: TGTGCCAGCAGCGTTTTTGGGGACAGGTCATACAATGAGCAGTTCTTC

clone size: NA
D gene: TRBD2
J gene: TRBJ2-5
V gene: TRBV29-1
CDR3 protein: CSVELAGGFETQYF
CDR3 DNA: TGCAGCGTTGAACTAGCGGGGGGGTTCGAGACCCAGTACTTC

clone size: NA
D gene: NA
J gene: TRBJ1-1
V gene: TRBV9
CDR3 protein: CASSAGGALNTEAFF
CDR3 DNA: TGTGCCAGCAGCGCGGGGGGGGCTTTGAACACTGAAGCTTTCTTT

clone size: few
D gene: NA
J gene: TRBJ2-3
V gene: TRBV28
CDR3 protein: CASSAHGVQGIGTDTQYF
CDR3 DNA: TGTGCCAGCAGTGCCCATGGCGTTCAGGGTATCGGCACAGATACGCAGTATTTT

clone size: NA
D gene: TRBD1
J gene: TRBJ1-2
V gene: TRBV7-6
CDR3 protein: CASSLKPGTGGQGNYGYTF
CDR3 DNA: TGTGCCAGCAGCTTAAAGCCCGGGACAGGGGGCCAAGGGAACTATGGCTACACCTTC

clone size: NA
D gene: NA
J gene: TRBJ1-1
V gene: TRBV6-1
CDR3 protein: CASSALRNTEAFF
CDR3 DNA: TGTGCCAGCAGTGCCCTAAGAAACACTGAAGCTTTCTTT

clone size: few
D gene: NA
J gene: TRBJ2-3
V gene: TRBV7-2
CDR3 protein: CASSSSHGTQYF
CDR3 DNA: TGTGCCAGCAGCTCCTCTCATGGTACGCAGTATTTT

clone size: NA
D gene: TRBD1
J gene: TRBJ1-4
V gene: TRBV5-1
CDR3 protein: CASSLVGTGANEKLFF
CDR3 DNA: TGCGCCAGCAGCTTGGTAGGGACAGGGGCTAATGAAAAACTGTTTTTT

clone size: NA
D gene: NA
J gene: TRBJ2-7
V gene: TRBV18
CDR3 protein: CASSPPSAGNYEQYF
CDR3 DNA: TGTGCCAGCTCACCACCCTCTGCAGGGAACTACGAGCAGTACTTC

clone size: NA
D gene: NA
J gene: TRBJ1-2
V gene: TRBV28
CDR3 protein: CAIARYGGYTF
CDR3 DNA: TGTGCGATCGCTCGATACGGTGGCTACACCTTC

clone size: NA
D gene: TRBD1
J gene: TRBJ1-4
V gene: TRBV5-4
CDR3 protein: CASSQGAANEKLFF
CDR3 DNA: TGTGCCAGCAGCCAGGGGGCGGCTAATGAAAAACTGTTTTTT

clone size: NA
D gene: NA
J gene: TRBJ1-2
V gene: TRBV6-4
CDR3 protein: CASSGGDGYTF
CDR3 DNA: TGTGCCAGCAGTGGAGGGGACGGCTACACCTTC

clone size: NA
D gene: NA
J gene: TRBJ1-3
V gene: TRBV29-1
CDR3 protein: CSVEEAEDTIYF
CDR3 DNA: TGCAGCGTTGAAGAGGCCGAGGACACCATATATTTT

clone size: once
D gene: NA
J gene: TRBJ2-7
V gene: TRBV28
CDR3 protein: CASSGRTDSYEQYF
CDR3 DNA: TGTGCCAGCAGTGGACGGACGGATTCCTACGAGCAGTACTTC

clone size: NA
D gene: NA
J gene: TRBJ2-3
V gene: TRBV11-3
CDR3 protein: CASSLQGYRTDTQYF
CDR3 DNA: TGTGCCAGCAGCTTACAGGGGTACCGCACAGATACGCAGTATTTT

clone size: NA
D gene: NA
J gene: TRBJ2-5
V gene: TRBV5-1
CDR3 protein: CASHDAGGTETQYF
CDR3 DNA: TGCGCCAGCCATGACGCTGGGGGCACGGAGACCCAGTACTTC

clone size: once
D gene: TRBD2
J gene: TRBJ2-7
V gene: TRBV10-3
CDR3 protein: CAISGGSGGDEQYF
CDR3 DNA: TGTGCCATCAGTGGGGGCTCGGGAGGTGACGAGCAGTACTTC

clone size: NA
D gene: TRBD1
J gene: TRBJ2-7
V gene: TRBV4-2
CDR3 protein: CASSQGTGDGEQYF
CDR3 DNA: TGTGCCAGCAGCCAAGGGACAGGGGATGGAGAGCAGTACTTC

clone size: once
D gene: TRBD1
J gene: TRBJ1-2
V gene: TRBV7-9
CDR3 protein: CASSLGTGAYGYTF
CDR3 DNA: TGTGCCAGCAGCTTAGGGACAGGGGCCTATGGCTACACCTTC

clone size: NA
D gene: NA
J gene: TRBJ1-2
V gene: TRBV4-1
CDR3 protein: CASSQGLEYGYTF
CDR3 DNA: TGCGCCAGCAGCCAAGGGTTAGAGTATGGCTACACCTTC

clone size: NA
D gene: NA
J gene: TRBJ2-1
V gene: TRBV5-6
CDR3 protein: CASSFIDEQFF
CDR3 DNA: TGTGCCAGCAGCTTCATAGATGAGCAGTTCTTC

clone size: NA
D gene: NA
J gene: TRBJ2-7
V gene: TRBV7-2
CDR3 protein: CASSLGPVGYEQYF
CDR3 DNA: TGTGCCAGCAGCTTAGGTCCCGTAGGCTACGAGCAGTACTTC

clone size: NA
D gene: NA
J gene: TRBJ1-3
V gene: TRBV11-2
CDR3 protein: CASSLESGMGNTIYF
CDR3 DNA: TGTGCCAGCAGCTTAGAAAGTGGAATGGGAAACACCATATATTTT

clone size: NA
D gene: TRBD2
J gene: TRBJ2-3
V gene: TRBV4-1
CDR3 protein: CASSKSGVSTDTQYF
CDR3 DNA: TGCGCCAGCAGTAAGAGCGGGGTCAGCACAGATACGCAGTATTTT

clone size: few
D gene: NA
J gene: TRBJ2-1
V gene: TRBV6-6
CDR3 protein: CASSYSGLPEGDEQFF
CDR3 DNA: TGTGCCAGCAGTTACTCGGGTCTACCGGAGGGCGATGAGCAGTTCTTC

clone size: NA
D gene: NA
J gene: TRBJ1-1
V gene: TRBV14
CDR3 protein: CASSQSSGRQAFF
CDR3 DNA: TGTGCCAGCAGCCAGTCTTCCGGCAGACAAGCTTTCTTT

clone size: few
D gene: NA
J gene: TRBJ1-2
V gene: TRBV5-1
CDR3 protein: CASNLGTPNYGYTF
CDR3 DNA: TGCGCCAGCAACCTGGGGACACCTAACTATGGCTACACCTTC

clone size: NA
D gene: TRBD1
J gene: TRBJ1-1
V gene: TRBV28
CDR3 protein: CASSLGTGGAFF
CDR3 DNA: TGTGCCAGCAGTTTAGGGACAGGGGGAGCTTTCTTT

clone size: few
D gene: NA
J gene: TRBJ2-7
V gene: TRBV7-2
CDR3 protein: CASSSQYEQYF
CDR3 DNA: TGTGCCAGCAGCTCCCAATACGAGCAGTACTTC

clone size: NA
D gene: TRBD1
J gene: TRBJ1-4
V gene: TRBV7-9
CDR3 protein: CASSPRTGGSTNEKLFF
CDR3 DNA: TGTGCCAGCAGCCCACGGACAGGGGGCTCAACTAATGAAAAACTGTTTTTT

clone size: NA
D gene: TRBD1
J gene: TRBJ1-2
V gene: TRBV7-2
CDR3 protein: CASRPAGTGGGYTF
CDR3 DNA: TGTGCCAGCAGGCCTGCTGGGACAGGGGGGGGCTACACCTTC

clone size: NA
D gene: NA
J gene: TRBJ1-2
V gene: TRBV20-1
CDR3 protein: CRPSYGYTF
CDR3 DNA: TGCAGACCCAGCTATGGCTACACCTTC

clone size: once
D gene: TRBD1
J gene: TRBJ2-7
V gene: TRBV27
CDR3 protein: CASSATGTEQYF
CDR3 DNA: TGTGCCAGCAGCGCGACAGGGACCGAGCAGTACTTC

clone size: NA
D gene: TRBD2
J gene: TRBJ2-1
V gene: TRBV2
CDR3 protein: CASSDGAGVYNEQFF
CDR3 DNA: TGTGCCAGCAGTGATGGAGCGGGGGTATACAATGAGCAGTTCTTC

clone size: NA
D gene: TRBD1
J gene: TRBJ1-2
V gene: TRBV7-2
CDR3 protein: CASSPIVGQGLYGYTF
CDR3 DNA: TGTGCCAGCAGCCCCATAGTTGGACAGGGACTCTATGGCTACACCTTC

clone size: NA
D gene: NA
J gene: TRBJ1-2
V gene: TRBV10-3
CDR3 protein: CAISAQEDGYTF
CDR3 DNA: TGTGCCATCAGTGCTCAGGAGGATGGCTACACCTTC

clone size: NA
D gene: TRBD1
J gene: TRBJ1-4
V gene: TRBV6-5
CDR3 protein: CASARGWANEKLFF
CDR3 DNA: TGTGCCAGCGCCAGGGGGTGGGCTAATGAAAAACTGTTTTTT

clone size: NA
D gene: NA
J gene: TRBJ2-6
V gene: TRBV28
CDR3 protein: CASRQAGWSGANVLTF
CDR3 DNA: TGTGCCAGCAGACAGGCAGGGTGGTCTGGGGCCAACGTCCTGACTTTC

clone size: once
D gene: NA
J gene: TRBJ1-4
V gene: TRBV7-8
CDR3 protein: CASSLQGAINEKLFF
CDR3 DNA: TGTGCCAGCAGCTTACAAGGGGCCATTAATGAAAAACTGTTTTTT

clone size: NA
D gene: TRBD1
J gene: TRBJ1-6
V gene: TRBV18
CDR3 protein: CASSLPDREGSPLHF
CDR3 DNA: TGTGCCAGCTCCTTGCCCGACAGGGAAGGATCACCCCTCCACTTT